This TCR beta chain appears in the sequencing data of a study of T cell responses to AZD1222 COVID-19 vaccine. About the study: Pooling was applied to second doses at about 4 or about 12 weeks.

Generated by immunoSEQ multiplex PCR, the TCRdb table keeps only in-frame clones and is missing some. The table shows about 180,000 clones, with around 88% occurring only once. Germline V gives CDR1 SGHRS, CDR2 YFSETQ. V lost 7 bases, J lost 0 bases, and 11 bases lay in between. The CDR3 sequence is 14 residues long. Comment on this clone: Its matching antigen is unknown.

The study's findings and limits: The reported proportion of spike-specific TCRs targeting unmutated variant regions was nearly half. Seropositivity was recorded at baseline in only a handful of AZD1222 recipients.

The sequence derives from an adult in good health. The material was peripheral blood, obtained on day 0 of AZD1222 vaccination. The rearrangement uses TRBV5-1 and TRBJ2-1; D perhaps matches TRBD1 (6 bases). CDR3 bases: TGCGCCAGCCACAGGGATAGCTCCTACAATGAGCAGTTCTTC. Its protein is CASHRDSSYNEQFF.